What follows are 2 T cell receptor beta chains derived from one specimen sequenced in a study of blood T cell repertoires in COVID-19. Generated by immunoSEQ multiplex PCR, the TCRdb table keeps only in-frame clones and is missing some. The sample has roughly 100,000 clones, less than 90% seen once. Sequencing was done on a sample of peripheral blood. Every receptor here comes from a man aged 45-65 years with acute or convalescent COVID-19.

The V call is TRBV6-2 or TRBV6-3, the J call TRBJ1-1; D is ambiguous. The CDR3 is 13 residues long. Germline V gene sequence: CDR1 MNHEY, CDR2 SVGEGT. Trimming cost V 4 bases and J 7 bases, with 13 bases left between them. The CDR3 DNA reads TGTGCCAGCAGTTCCCGCCCAACAGTTGAAGCTTTCTTT. This encodes CASSSRPTVEAFF.

The rearrangement uses TRBV6-5 and TRBJ2-2; D may be TRBD2 (5 bases). CDR1 is MNHEY and CDR2 is SVGAGI in the germline V gene. Trimming shortened V by 7 bases and J by 1 base, and 13 bases separated the two germline ends. This CDR3 is 15 amino acids long. Here the CDR3 DNA reads TGTGCCAGCACTCATCTAGAGGGGAACACCGGGGAGCTGTTTTTT. This encodes CASTHLEGNTGELFF.